The source of this TCR beta chain is a study of vaccination and CD4 T cells after COVID-19. Study-wide results and caveats: SARS-CoV-2-reactive clonotypes rose nonsignificantly, with the median going from approximately 21 to 38.

Indicated treatment: approximately 10-day PBMC culture with coronavirus spike peptide pools or control peptides (ViraFEST assay). The unexposed donor's CD4+ T cells were collected before the COVID-19 pandemic (2011-2018). With the Oncomine TCR Beta short-read assay, DNA from cultured CD4+ T cells was sequenced. TCRdb reprocessed the PCR reads with MiXCR, giving one entry per CDR3 protein. The sample lists under 8,500 distinct CDR3 sequences, 39% occurring once. This clonotype was seen a handful of times. Its antigen is still unknown. The TCR was taken from a human donor in good health. Sequencing was done on a sample of CD4+ T cells from blood, cultured in vitro.

The CDR3 DNA reads TGTGCCAGCAGTCAACTCTCCGGGGGCTATGGCTACACCTTC. This sequence encodes CASSQLSGGYGYTF. V gene TRBV6-1 combines with J gene TRBJ1-2; a weak D match, TRBD1 (5 bases). The V gene's germline CDR1 is MNHNS and CDR2 SASEGT. V dropped 5 bases and J dropped 4 bases, with 14 bases sitting between them. The CDR3 sequence is 14 residues long.